The rows below give T cell receptor beta chains drawn from one sample of a study of cytomegalovirus exposure and HLA in healthy donors. Repertoires were generated with immunoSEQ multiplex PCR, while TCRdb's copy carries only in-frame clones and drops some. The sample includes around 150,000 clones, 80% seen only once; the top ten take roughly 2.3%. Sequencing input: PBMCs. These receptors were taken from a man aged 25 to 40 in good health and CMV-seronegative. The CDR3 runs from the conserved cysteine through the conserved F or W. A D gene is named only where the DNA matches it firmly. Rows give clone size only sometimes, using once, few, many, or a class for an expanded clone.

CDR3aa,CDR3nt,j_gene,abundance,v_gene,d_gene
CATDIGTGDNEQFF,TGTGCCACCGACATTGGGACAGGGGATAATGAGCAGTTCTTC,TRBJ2-1,.,TRBV15,TRBD1
CATLAGGGEQFF,TGTGCCACCCTAGCGGGAGGGGGTGAGCAGTTCTTC,TRBJ2-1,.,TRBV15,TRBD2
CASSLAGQPYEQYF,TGTGCCAGCAGCTTGGCGGGACAGCCGTACGAGCAGTACTTC,TRBJ2-7,.,TRBV5-6,TRBD1
CASSSEAGYSYEQYF,TGTGCCAGCAGCTCGGAAGCGGGTTACTCCTACGAGCAGTACTTC,TRBJ2-7,.,TRBV7-2,.
CASTSGKAVSYGYTF,TGTGCCAGCACCTCCGGGAAGGCCGTCAGCTATGGCTACACCTTC,TRBJ1-2,.,TRBV7-2,.
CATTGQTTSYEQYF,TGTGCCACTACCGGACAGACCACCTCCTACGAGCAGTACTTC,TRBJ2-7,once,TRBV27,.
CAISPSSAKNIQYF,TGTGCCATCAGCCCCTCCTCAGCCAAAAACATTCAGTACTTC,TRBJ2-4,.,TRBV10-3,.
CATSFAGGDTQYF,TGTGCCACCAGCTTCGCGGGGGGGGATACGCAGTATTTT,TRBJ2-3,.,TRBV15,TRBD2
CASSIISGRAWEQFF,TGTGCCAGTAGTATAATCAGCGGGAGGGCGTGGGAGCAGTTCTTC,TRBJ2-1,.,TRBV19,TRBD2
CAWSVTGATEAFF,TGTGCCTGGAGTGTTACAGGTGCCACTGAAGCTTTCTTT,TRBJ1-1,few,TRBV30,.
CASSQNTEAFF,TGTGCCTCCAGTCAAAACACTGAAGCTTTCTTT,TRBJ1-1,few,TRBV25-1,.
CASTGTSGKRSGANVLTF,TGTGCCAGTACCGGGACTAGCGGGAAACGCTCTGGGGCCAACGTCCTGACTTTC,TRBJ2-6,.,TRBV19,TRBD2
CASSMRTGATNEKLFF,TGTGCCAGCAGCATGCGGACAGGTGCAACTAATGAAAAACTGTTTTTT,TRBJ1-4,.,TRBV5-4,TRBD1
CASSANLRPGTGEGEQYF,TGTGCCAGTAGTGCGAATCTCCGCCCCGGGACAGGCGAGGGGGAGCAGTACTTC,TRBJ2-7,.,TRBV19,TRBD1
CASTVNGGSGANVLTF,TGCGCCAGCACCGTTAACGGGGGTTCCGGGGCCAACGTCCTGACTTTC,TRBJ2-6,.,TRBV5-1,.
CASSSEGNQPQHF,TGTGCCAGCAGCTCCGAGGGCAATCAGCCCCAGCATTTT,TRBJ1-5,.,TRBV7-9,.
CASLAGGSTDTQYF,TGTGCCAGTTTAGCGGGGGGAAGCACAGATACGCAGTATTTT,TRBJ2-3,few,TRBV19,TRBD2
CASSLGQISNYGYTF,TGTGCCAGCAGCTTGGGGCAGATATCTAACTATGGCTACACCTTC,TRBJ1-2,.,TRBV5-4,.
CASSLKGLRLYGYTF,TGTGCCAGCAGTTTGAAGGGACTCAGGCTCTATGGCTACACCTTC,TRBJ1-2,.,TRBV28,.
CASSLGLRAQTSYEQYF,TGTGCCAGCAGCTTAGGGTTGAGGGCACAGACCTCCTACGAGCAGTACTTC,TRBJ2-7,once,TRBV7-9,.
CASSPGTSGQETQYF,TGTGCCAGCAGTCCCGGGACTAGCGGCCAAGAGACCCAGTACTTC,TRBJ2-5,few,TRBV14,TRBD2
CASSYLGQGLGSGANVLTF,TGTGCCAGCAGTTACTTGGGTCAGGGCCTGGGCTCTGGGGCCAACGTCCTGACTTTC,TRBJ2-6,.,TRBV6-7,.
CASSQDSFTDTQYF,TGTGCCAGCAGCCAGGACAGCTTCACAGATACGCAGTATTTT,TRBJ2-3,.,TRBV11-2,.
CASSLGGVGTDTQYF,TGCGCCAGCAGCTTGGGGGGCGTTGGGACAGATACGCAGTATTTT,TRBJ2-3,.,TRBV5-1,.
CASSASAVTDTQYF,TGTGCCAGTAGTGCCAGCGCCGTCACAGATACGCAGTATTTT,TRBJ2-3,.,TRBV19,.
CASSPAGVAQPQHF,TGTGCCAGCAGCCCAGCCGGGGTAGCACAGCCCCAGCATTTT,TRBJ1-5,.,TRBV27,.
CASSVGRVGAVGLDEQYF,TGTGCCAGCAGCGTAGGGAGGGTGGGTGCGGTGGGATTAGACGAGCAGTACTTC,TRBJ2-7,.,TRBV9,.
CASTLVAEPQHF,TGTGCCAGCACCCTCGTGGCGGAGCCCCAGCATTTT,TRBJ1-5,.,TRBV2,.
CASSLNRWGVGEQFF,TGTGCCAGCAGTTTAAATCGGTGGGGGGTTGGGGAGCAGTTCTTC,TRBJ2-1,.,TRBV27,.
CAISERGYNEQFF,TGTGCCATCAGTGAGCGCGGCTACAATGAGCAGTTCTTC,TRBJ2-1,.,TRBV10-3,.
CASSLGGAQETQYF,TGTGCCAGCAGTCTTGGTGGGGCCCAAGAGACCCAGTACTTC,TRBJ2-5,.,TRBV28,.
CASSSLDRAAEQYF,TGTGCCAGCAGTTCCTTAGACAGGGCAGCGGAGCAGTACTTC,TRBJ2-7,.,TRBV6-6,TRBD1
CASSEVGGTSPGELFF,TGTGCCAGCAGTGAAGTTGGCGGGACCAGCCCCGGGGAGCTGTTTTTT,TRBJ2-2,.,TRBV6-1,.
CASGFTSSGHNEQFF,TGTGCCAGCGGATTCACTTCTAGCGGTCACAATGAGCAGTTCTTC,TRBJ2-1,.,TRBV7-2,TRBD2
CASSQVLPGLEDYNEQFF,TGCGCCAGCAGCCAAGTCTTACCGGGACTAGAAGATTACAATGAGCAGTTCTTC,TRBJ2-1,.,TRBV4-3,TRBD2
CASSLLAGGPLGTQYF,TGTGCCAGCAGTTTATTAGCGGGAGGGCCTTTGGGGACCCAGTACTTC,TRBJ2-5,once,TRBV28,TRBD2
CASSISPGVSYNEQFF,TGTGCCAGTAGTATTTCCCCGGGAGTTTCCTACAATGAGCAGTTCTTC,TRBJ2-1,.,TRBV19,.
CASSSGGSNEKLFF,TGTGCCAGCAGTTCTGGGGGGTCTAATGAAAAACTGTTTTTT,TRBJ1-4,.,TRBV27,.
CASSNLVSGFKELGKNIQYF,TGTGCCAGCAGCAATCTGGTGAGCGGTTTTAAGGAACTAGGCAAAAACATTCAGTACTTC,TRBJ2-4,once,TRBV21-1,.
CATSRRGEETQYF,TGTGCCACCAGCAGGCGGGGGGAAGAGACCCAGTACTTC,TRBJ2-5,.,TRBV15,TRBD2
CASQDRDNSYEQYF,TGTGCCAGTCAAGACCGGGACAATTCCTACGAGCAGTACTTC,TRBJ2-7,.,TRBV6-6,.
CASRKSRDSYGYTF,TGCGCCAGCAGGAAATCCCGGGACAGCTATGGCTACACCTTC,TRBJ1-2,once,TRBV5-1,TRBD1
CASSPQDYPYTDTQYF,TGTGCCAGCAGTCCTCAGGACTACCCTTACACAGATACGCAGTATTTT,TRBJ2-3,.,TRBV28,.
CASSPGLAGEQFF,TGTGCCAGCTCACCGGGACTAGCAGGTGAGCAGTTCTTC,TRBJ2-1,.,TRBV18,TRBD2
CSVKMTGGTEAFF,TGCAGCGTGAAGATGACAGGGGGCACTGAAGCTTTCTTT,TRBJ1-1,.,TRBV29-1,TRBD1
CASSFLGRAKNIQYF,TGTGCCAGCAGTTTTCTGGGGAGAGCCAAAAACATTCAGTACTTC,TRBJ2-4,.,TRBV28,.
CASSLGPNAYEQYF,TGCGCCAGCAGCTTGGGGCCGAATGCCTACGAGCAGTACTTC,TRBJ2-7,.,TRBV5-1,.
CASSLKTSLYSNQPQHF,TGTGCCAGCAGCTTGAAAACCAGTCTTTATAGCAATCAGCCCCAGCATTTT,TRBJ1-5,.,TRBV5-6,.
CASSLAAGLEAFF,TGTGCCAGCAGCTTGGCGGCGGGCCTTGAAGCTTTCTTT,TRBJ1-1,.,TRBV5-4,.
CASSYRASGDIQYF,TGTGCCAGCAGTTACCGAGCTTCGGGGGACATTCAGTACTTC,TRBJ2-4,.,TRBV6-5,.
CAWSSKGTSGTDTQYF,TGTGCCTGGAGTTCCAAAGGGACTAGCGGGACAGATACGCAGTATTTT,TRBJ2-3,.,TRBV30,TRBD2